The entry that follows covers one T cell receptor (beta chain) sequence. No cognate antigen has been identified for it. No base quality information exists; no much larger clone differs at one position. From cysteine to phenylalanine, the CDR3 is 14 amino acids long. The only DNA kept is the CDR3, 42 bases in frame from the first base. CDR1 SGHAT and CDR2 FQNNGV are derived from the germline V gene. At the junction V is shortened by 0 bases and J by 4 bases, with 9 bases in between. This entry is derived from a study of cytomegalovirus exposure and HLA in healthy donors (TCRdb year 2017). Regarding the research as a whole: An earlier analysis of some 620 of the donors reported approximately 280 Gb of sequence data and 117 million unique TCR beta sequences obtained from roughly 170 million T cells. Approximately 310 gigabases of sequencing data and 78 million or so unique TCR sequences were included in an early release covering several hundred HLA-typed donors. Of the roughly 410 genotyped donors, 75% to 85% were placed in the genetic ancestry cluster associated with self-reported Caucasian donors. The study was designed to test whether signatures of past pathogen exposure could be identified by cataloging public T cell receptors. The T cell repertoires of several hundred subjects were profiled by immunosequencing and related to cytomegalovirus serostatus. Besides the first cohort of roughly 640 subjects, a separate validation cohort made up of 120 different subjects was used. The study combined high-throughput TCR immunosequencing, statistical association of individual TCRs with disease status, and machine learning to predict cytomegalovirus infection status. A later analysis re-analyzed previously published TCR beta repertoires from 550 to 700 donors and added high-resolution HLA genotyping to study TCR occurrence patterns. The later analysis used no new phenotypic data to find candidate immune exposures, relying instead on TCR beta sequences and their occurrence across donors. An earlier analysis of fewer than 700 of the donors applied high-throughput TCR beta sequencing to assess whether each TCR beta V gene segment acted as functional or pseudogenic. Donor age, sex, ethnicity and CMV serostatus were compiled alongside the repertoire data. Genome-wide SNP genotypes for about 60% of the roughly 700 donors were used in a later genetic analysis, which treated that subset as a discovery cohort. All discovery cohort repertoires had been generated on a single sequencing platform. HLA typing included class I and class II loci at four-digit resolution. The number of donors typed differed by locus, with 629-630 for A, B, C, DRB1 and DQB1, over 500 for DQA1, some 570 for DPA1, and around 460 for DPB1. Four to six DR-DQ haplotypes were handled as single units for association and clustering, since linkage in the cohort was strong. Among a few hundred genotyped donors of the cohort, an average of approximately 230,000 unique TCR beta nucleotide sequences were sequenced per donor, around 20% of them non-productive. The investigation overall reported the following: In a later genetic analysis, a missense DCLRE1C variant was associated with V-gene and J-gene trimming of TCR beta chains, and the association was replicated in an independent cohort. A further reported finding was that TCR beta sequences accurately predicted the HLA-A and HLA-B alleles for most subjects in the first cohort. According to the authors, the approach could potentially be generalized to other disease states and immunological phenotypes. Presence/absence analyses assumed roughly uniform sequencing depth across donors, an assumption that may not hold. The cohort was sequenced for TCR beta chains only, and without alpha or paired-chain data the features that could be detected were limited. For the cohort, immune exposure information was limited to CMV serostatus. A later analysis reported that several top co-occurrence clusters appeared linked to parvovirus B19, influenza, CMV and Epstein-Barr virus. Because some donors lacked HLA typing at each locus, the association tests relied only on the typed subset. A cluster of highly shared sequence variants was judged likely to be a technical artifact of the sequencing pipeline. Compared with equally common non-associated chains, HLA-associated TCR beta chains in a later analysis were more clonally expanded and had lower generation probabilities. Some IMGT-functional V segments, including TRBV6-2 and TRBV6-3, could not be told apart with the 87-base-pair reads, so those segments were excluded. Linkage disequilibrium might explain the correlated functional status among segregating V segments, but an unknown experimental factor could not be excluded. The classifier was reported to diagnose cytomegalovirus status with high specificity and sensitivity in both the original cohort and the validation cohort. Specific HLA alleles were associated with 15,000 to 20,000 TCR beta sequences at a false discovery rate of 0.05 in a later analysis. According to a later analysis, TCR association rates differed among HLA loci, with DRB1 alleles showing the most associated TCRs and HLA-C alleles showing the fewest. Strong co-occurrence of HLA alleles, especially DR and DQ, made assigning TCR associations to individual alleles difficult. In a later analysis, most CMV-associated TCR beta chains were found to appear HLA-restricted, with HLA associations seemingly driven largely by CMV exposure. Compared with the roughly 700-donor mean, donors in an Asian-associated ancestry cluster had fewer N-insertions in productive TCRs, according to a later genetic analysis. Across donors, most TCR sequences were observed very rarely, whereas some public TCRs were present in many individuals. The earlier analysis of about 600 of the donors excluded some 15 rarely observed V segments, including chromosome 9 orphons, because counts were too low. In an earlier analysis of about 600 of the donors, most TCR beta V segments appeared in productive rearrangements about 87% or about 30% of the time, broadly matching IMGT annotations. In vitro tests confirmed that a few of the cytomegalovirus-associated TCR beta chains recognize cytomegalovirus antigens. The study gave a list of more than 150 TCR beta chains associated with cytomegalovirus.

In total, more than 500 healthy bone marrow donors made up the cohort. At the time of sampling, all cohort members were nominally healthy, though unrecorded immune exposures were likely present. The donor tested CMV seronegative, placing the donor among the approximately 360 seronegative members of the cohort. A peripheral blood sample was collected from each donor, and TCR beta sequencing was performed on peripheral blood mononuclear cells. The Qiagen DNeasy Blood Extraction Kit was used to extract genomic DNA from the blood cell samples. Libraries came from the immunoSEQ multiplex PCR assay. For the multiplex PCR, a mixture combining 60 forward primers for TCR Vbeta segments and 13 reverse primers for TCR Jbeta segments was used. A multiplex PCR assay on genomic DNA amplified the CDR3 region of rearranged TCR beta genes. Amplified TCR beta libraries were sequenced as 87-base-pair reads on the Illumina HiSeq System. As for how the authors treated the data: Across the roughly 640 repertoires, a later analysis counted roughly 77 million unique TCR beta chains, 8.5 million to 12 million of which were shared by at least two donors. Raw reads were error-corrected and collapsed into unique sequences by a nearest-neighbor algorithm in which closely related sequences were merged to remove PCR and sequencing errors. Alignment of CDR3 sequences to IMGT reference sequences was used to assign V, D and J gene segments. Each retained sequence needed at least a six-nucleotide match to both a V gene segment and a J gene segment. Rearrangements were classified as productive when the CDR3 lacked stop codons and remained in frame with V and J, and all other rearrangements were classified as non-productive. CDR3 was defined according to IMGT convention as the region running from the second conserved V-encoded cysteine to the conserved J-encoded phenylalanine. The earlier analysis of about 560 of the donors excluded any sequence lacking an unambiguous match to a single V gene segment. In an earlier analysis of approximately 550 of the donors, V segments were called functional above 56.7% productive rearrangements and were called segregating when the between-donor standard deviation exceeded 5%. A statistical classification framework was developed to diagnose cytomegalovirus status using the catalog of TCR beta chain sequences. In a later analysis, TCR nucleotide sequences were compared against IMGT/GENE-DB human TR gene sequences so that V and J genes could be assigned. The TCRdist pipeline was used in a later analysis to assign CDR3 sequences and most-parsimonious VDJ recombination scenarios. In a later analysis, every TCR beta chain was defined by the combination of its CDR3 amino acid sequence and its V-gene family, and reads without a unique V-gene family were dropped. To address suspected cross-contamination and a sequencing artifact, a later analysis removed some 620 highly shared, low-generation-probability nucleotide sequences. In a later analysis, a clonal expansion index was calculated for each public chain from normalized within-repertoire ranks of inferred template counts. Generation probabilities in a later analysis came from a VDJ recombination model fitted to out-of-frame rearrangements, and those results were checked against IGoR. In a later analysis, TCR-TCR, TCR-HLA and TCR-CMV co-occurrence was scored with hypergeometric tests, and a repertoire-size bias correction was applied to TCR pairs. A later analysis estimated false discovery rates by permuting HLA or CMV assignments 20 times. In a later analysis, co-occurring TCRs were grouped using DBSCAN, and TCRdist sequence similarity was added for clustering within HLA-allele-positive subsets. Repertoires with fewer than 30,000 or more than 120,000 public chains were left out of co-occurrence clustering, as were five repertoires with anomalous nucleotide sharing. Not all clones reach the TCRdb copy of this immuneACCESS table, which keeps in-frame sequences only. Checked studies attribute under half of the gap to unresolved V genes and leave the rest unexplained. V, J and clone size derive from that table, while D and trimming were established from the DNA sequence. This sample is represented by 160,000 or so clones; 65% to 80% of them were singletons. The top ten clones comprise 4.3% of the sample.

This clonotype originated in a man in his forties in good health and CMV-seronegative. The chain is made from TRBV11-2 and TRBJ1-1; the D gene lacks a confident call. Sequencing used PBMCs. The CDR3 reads CASSLDHSSTEAFF. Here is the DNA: TGTGCCAGCAGCTTAGACCACTCTAGCACTGAAGCTTTCTTT.